These 30 T cell receptor beta chains came from one sample sequenced in a study of blood T cell repertoires in COVID-19. Sequencing was performed with immunoSEQ multiplex PCR; in TCRdb, only in-frame clones are kept and a portion is missing. This table holds around 200,000 clones, around 83% found once. Sequenced sample: peripheral blood. These receptors were obtained from a man aged 40-55 years with active or convalescent COVID-19.

This clone has more than one count but fewer than ten. This chain links TRBV11-3 with TRBJ2-1; 10 positions match TRBD1. Germline V gene sequence: CDR1 SGHNT, CDR2 YENEEA. The CDR3 runs 16 residues. With 5 bases clipped from V and 7 bases from J, the junction kept 11 bases outside the gene matches. The CDR3 spells CASSPRDRGGGNEQFF. In nucleotides, the CDR3 is TGTGCCAGCAGCCCCAGGGACAGGGGCGGGGGAAATGAGCAGTTCTTC.

This clone was observed a few times. This chain connects TRBV28 to TRBJ1-5, with TRBD1 matching 9 bases. The CDR3 extends over 18 amino acids. V gave up 2 bases and J gave up 2 bases; unmatched junction bases: 10. Germline CDR1 and CDR2: MDHEN and SYDVKM. The CDR3 nucleotides are TGTGCCAGCAGTTTACCGCAGGGACAGGGAGGTGGCAATCAGCCCCAGCATTTT. It yields the protein CASSLPQGQGGGNQPQHF.

This clone was seen a few times. The chain links TRBV10-1 to TRBJ1-1; D remains unclear. From germline, CDR1 is WNHNN and CDR2 SYGVQD (reference sequence). The germline V and J ends were trimmed by 2 bases and 8 bases, with 12 bases remaining between them. The CDR3 is 13 amino acids. This chain's CDR3 is CASSENRGSEAFF. For the CDR3, the DNA is TGCGCCAGCAGTGAGAATCGAGGGTCGGAAGCTTTCTTT.

The chain uses TRBV9 and TRBJ1-1; no reliable D call. V was shortened by 4 bases and J by 2 bases, with 9 bases between the two germline ends. The CDR3 runs 13 residues. Germline values: CDR1 SGDLS, CDR2 YYNGEE. The CDR3 bases are TGTGCCAGCAGCCGCGGTTTAAACACTGAAGCTTTCTTT. Its protein is CASSRGLNTEAFF.

The chain carries TRBV5-1 and TRBJ2-3; D is perhaps TRBD1 (6 bases). The germline V gene has CDR1 SGHRS and CDR2 YFSETQ. V lost 2 bases and J 2 bases, leaving 24 bases between the germline ends. This CDR3 has 19 residues. The CDR3 nucleotides are TGCGCCAGCAGCTTTTCTAGTCCCCGGACAGCCGCCTCCACAGATACGCAGTATTTT. Amino acid sequence: CASSFSSPRTAASTDTQYF. Filled out from reference TRBV5-1 and TRBJ2-3, the complete variable domain reads KAGVTQTPRYLIKTRGQQVTLSCSPISGHRSVSWYQQTPGQGLQFLFEYFSETQRNKGNFPGRFSGRQFSNSRSEMNVSTLELGDSALYLCASSFSSPRTAASTDTQYFGPGTRLTVL.

V is TRBV11-2 and J is TRBJ1-1; no reliable D call. Germline V gene sequence: CDR1 SGHAT, CDR2 FQNNGV. The CDR3 extends over 14 amino acids. V was clipped by 2 bases and J by 0 bases, with 7 bases between them. The CDR3 nucleotides read TGTGCCAGCAGCTTACAAGACTTGAACACTGAAGCTTTCTTT. It codes for CASSLQDLNTEAFF.

The V and J genes are TRBV6-1 and TRBJ2-1; 8 bases align to TRBD1. CDR1 MNHNS and CDR2 SASEGT come from the germline V gene. This CDR3 has 17 residues. The V and J ends lost 3 bases and 3 bases, in that order; junction bases with no gene match: 10. The CDR3 here is CASSDIYRGQGYNEQFF. The CDR3 nucleotides are TGTGCCAGCAGTGACATCTACCGCGGACAGGGCTACAATGAGCAGTTCTTC.

This chain uses TRBV11-2 with TRBJ2-1, with 10 bases fitting TRBD1. The V gene's germline CDR1 is SGHAT and CDR2 FQNNGV. The V segment lost 5 bases and the J segment 4 bases; nucleotides outside the gene matches: 8. This CDR3 has 16 amino acids. The CDR3 coding sequence is TGTGCCAGCAGCACACTGACAGGGGGCCTATACAATGAGCAGTTCTTC. This gives the protein CASSTLTGGLYNEQFF. Together with reference TRBV11-2 and TRBJ2-1, the CDR3 gives the full variable domain: EAGVAQSPRYKIIEKRQSVAFWCNPISGHATLYWYQQILGQGPKLLIQFQNNGVVDDSQLPKDRFSAERLKGVDSTLKIQPAKLEDSAVYLCASSTLTGGLYNEQFFGPGTRLTVL.

The chain is built from TRBV5-5 and TRBJ1-1, with a possible D match to TRBD1 (5 bases). Trimming took 1 base from V and 5 from J, leaving 9 bases between them. This CDR3 spans 13 amino acids. CDR1 is SGHKS, CDR2 YYEKEE, per germline (reference sequence). CDR3 region: CASSLTRETEAFF. The CDR3, as DNA: TGTGCCAGCAGCTTGACCAGGGAAACTGAAGCTTTCTTT.

This clone has just one count. The genes are TRBV9 and TRBJ1-1; 10 bases fit TRBD1. V was pared by 2 bases and J by 11 bases, with 6 bases of the junction left unmatched. CDR3 size: 13 residues. Germline CDR1 SGDLS, CDR2 YYNGEE. CDR3: CASSVGTGDPAFF. In DNA, the CDR3 is TGTGCCAGCAGCGTTGGGACAGGGGATCCGGCTTTCTTT.

V gene TRBV4-2 combines with J gene TRBJ1-2; a weak D match, TRBD1 (5 bases). Deletions cut 0 bases from V and 5 bases from J, with 19 bases between. The germline V gene has CDR1 LGHNA and CDR2 YNFKEQ. CDR3 length equals 17 residues. The CDR3, as DNA: TGTGCCAGCAGCCAAGACATCAACGCAGGGTTGTCTTATGGCTACACCTTC. Residues: CASSQDINAGLSYGYTF.

About this clone: Germline and junction disagree at one end, which may indicate a read error. The V call is TRBV19, the J call TRBJ2-4; D is undetermined. Germline V gives CDR1 LNHDA, CDR2 SQIVND (reference sequence). The CDR3 has 8 residues. DNA for the CDR3: TGTGCCTTAGAGGCGACCGTGTTC. Translating it yields CALEATVF.

This chain joins TRBV27 and TRBJ1-4; D uncertain. The CDR3 runs 14 residues. Per the germline V gene, CDR1 is MNHEY and CDR2 is SMNVEV (reference sequence). The V end was cut by 0 bases, the J end by 8 bases, with 10 bases between. CDR3 region: CASSLSRGGEKLFF. The CDR3 DNA reads as TGTGCCAGCAGTTTATCCCGCGGAGGGGAAAAACTGTTTTTT. Drawing the rest from reference TRBV27 and TRBJ1-4, the complete variable domain is EAQVTQNPRYLITVTGKKLTVTCSQNMNHEYMSWYRQDPGLGLRQIYYSMNVEVTDKGDVPEGYKVSRKEKRNFPLILESPSPNQTSLYFCASSLSRGGEKLFFGSGTQLSVL.

The chain couples TRBV9 to TRBJ1-6; D not resolved. V was shortened by 0 bases and J by 7 bases, with 8 bases between the two germline ends. The length of the CDR3 is 14 residues. The germline V gene encodes CDR1 SGDLS and CDR2 YYNGEE. CDR3 DNA: TGTGCCAGCAGCGTAGGGACTCAAAATTCACCCCTCCACTTT. It encodes CASSVGTQNSPLHF.

There are a few counts of this clone. The chain uses TRBV5-6 and TRBJ1-2; D is uncertain. Trimming stripped 1 base from V and 5 bases from J, with 9 bases between. The CDR3 has 13 residues. Per the germline V gene, CDR1 is SGHDT and CDR2 is YYEEEE. CDR3 sequence reads: CASSLKQMYGYTF. The CDR3 DNA sequence: TGTGCCAGCAGCTTGAAACAGATGTATGGCTACACCTTC.

This sequence joins TRBV18 and TRBJ2-7; possible D gene TRBD1, 5 bases. V lost 3 bases and J lost 5, with 11 bases in between. The CDR3 has 13 residues. Germline V gene data show CDR1 as KGHSH and CDR2 as LQKENI. The CDR3 here is CASSPQGLNEQYF. For the CDR3, the DNA is TGTGCCAGCTCACCGCAGGGTCTGAACGAGCAGTACTTC.

This chain connects TRBV7-9 to TRBJ1-1; D possibly corresponds to TRBD1 (6 bases). Germline CDR1 reads SEHNR; CDR2 reads FQNEAQ (reference sequence). The CDR3 runs 14 residues. V was trimmed by 5 bases and J by 4 bases, leaving 14 bases between them. CDR3 coding DNA: TGTGCCAGCAGCCGCGATACAGGGTTCACTGAAGCTTTCTTT. This gives the protein CASSRDTGFTEAFF.

This sequence joins TRBV30 and TRBJ1-1, with D hard to call. CDR3 length: 16 amino acids. V gave up 4 bases and J gave up 2 bases, with 20 bases separating them. Looked up from germline, CDR1 is GTSNPN and CDR2 is SVGIG (reference sequence). CDR3 loop: CAWTPSGPTINTEAFF. The CDR3 DNA sequence: TGTGCCTGGACTCCCAGCGGGCCGACTATAAACACTGAAGCTTTCTTT.

The gene calls are TRBV19 and TRBJ2-1; 10 positions agree with TRBD2. The germline V gene encodes CDR1 LNHDA and CDR2 SQIVND (reference sequence). The V and J ends lost 6 bases and 11 bases, in that order; junction bases with no gene match: 19. The CDR3 length is 17 residues. The CDR3 region has the DNA TGTGCCAGTAGACAGAGGGTCAGCGGGGGGGGCCGAGACAAGCAGTTCTTC. Protein sequence: CASRQRVSGGGRDKQFF.

CDR3 residues: CASSPSWANEKLFF. CDR3 DNA: TGTGCCAGCAGCCCTAGTTGGGCTAATGAAAAACTGTTTTTT. The chain has TRBV3-1 (or the pseudogene TRBV3-2) and TRBJ1-4; D not resolved. The germline V and J ends were trimmed by 4 bases and 3 bases, with 9 bases remaining between them. Germline CDR1 is LGHDT and CDR2 is YNNKEL (reference sequence). This CDR3 has 14 residues.

The chain has TRBV5-6 and TRBJ2-3; unclear D gene. Trimming removed 4 bases at V and 0 bases at J, with 9 bases between. The germline gives CDR1 SGHDT, CDR2 YYEEEE. CDR3 length equals 14 residues. Written as DNA, the CDR3 is TGTGCCAGCAGCATCCGTATTAGCACAGATACGCAGTATTTT. The encoded protein is CASSIRISTDTQYF.

The genes are TRBV6-5 and TRBJ1-1; D might be TRBD1 (6 bases). The germline V gene has CDR1 MNHEY and CDR2 SVGAGI. Deletions cut 5 bases from V and 2 bases from J, with 15 bases between. The CDR3 sequence is 15 residues long. The CDR3 protein is CASSPQWGPNTEAFF. The CDR3 DNA sequence: TGTGCCAGCAGTCCACAGTGGGGGCCTAACACTGAAGCTTTCTTT.

The chain uses TRBV30 and TRBJ1-4, with TRBD1 matching 7 bases. After removal of 5 bases from V and 8 bases from J, the junction contained 14 bases not matched to a gene. The CDR3 sequence is 15 residues long. Germline CDR1 reads GTSNPN; CDR2 reads SVGIG (reference sequence). The CDR3, as DNA: TGTGCCTGGTCTCGTATTGGAGGGGGCGAGGAAAAACTGTTTTTT. It specifies CAWSRIGGGEEKLFF.

This chain uses TRBV2 with TRBJ2-5; the match to TRBD1 covers 10 bases. V gave up 4 bases and J gave up 6 bases; unmatched junction bases: 8. Germline lookup yields CDR1 SNHLY and CDR2 FYNNEI. The CDR3 length is 15 residues. The CDR3 nucleotides read TGTGCCAGCAGTGTTGTGACAGGGGGCGGGAAGACCCAGTACTTC. As protein: CASSVVTGGGKTQYF. The variable domain in full, completed from reference TRBV2 and TRBJ2-5, reads EPEVTQTPSHQVTQMGQEVILRCVPISNHLYFYWYRQILGQKVEFLVSFYNNEISEKSEIFDDQFSVERPDGSNFTLKIRSTKLEDSAMYFCASSVVTGGGKTQYFGPGTRLLVL.

J is TRBJ1-4 and V is TRBV2; possibly TRBD1 for D (6 bases). CDR1 and CDR2 (germline): SNHLY, FYNNEI. The germline V and J ends were trimmed by 0 bases and 0 bases, with 20 bases remaining between them. The CDR3 contains 20 residues. DNA for the CDR3: TGTGCCAGCAGTGAAGCGCGTTGGCAGGGGAGTGTCCCAACTAATGAAAAACTGTTTTTT. It encodes CASSEARWQGSVPTNEKLFF.

The chain is built from TRBV10-3 and TRBJ2-6; 9 positions match TRBD1. This CDR3 has 18 amino acids. V lost 3 bases to trimming and J lost 1 base; unmatched junction nucleotides: 7. Germline V gives CDR1 ENHRY, CDR2 SYGVKD. DNA for the CDR3: TGTGCCATCAGTGAATCGGACAGGGGAAAATCTGGGGCCAACGTCCTGACTTTC. Translation gives CAISESDRGKSGANVLTF.

The rearrangement uses TRBV11-3 and TRBJ2-1; 16 positions match TRBD2. CDR1 is SGHNT and CDR2 is YENEEA in the germline V gene. CDR3 size: 16 residues. J lost 4 bases, V lost 5 bases, and 2 bases had no gene match. The CDR3 region is CASSEGLAGGYNEQFF. CDR3 DNA sequence: TGTGCCAGCAGCGAGGGACTAGCGGGGGGGTACAATGAGCAGTTCTTC.

This rearrangement joins TRBV2 to TRBJ1-2; 7 bases are shared with TRBD1. The CDR3 contains 15 residues. Germline CDR1 SNHLY, CDR2 FYNNEI. V lost 7 bases, J lost 8 bases, and 16 bases stayed unmatched. The CDR3 region has the DNA TGTGCCAGCAACGCAGGGACAGAAAGTCGTAAAGGCTACACCTTC. It specifies CASNAGTESRKGYTF.

The V gene is TRBV6-5, the J gene TRBJ1-1; D is unresolved. The germline V and J ends were trimmed by 2 bases and 1 base, with 14 bases remaining between them. CDR1 is MNHEY, CDR2 SVGAGI, per germline. The CDR3 length is 16 residues. The CDR3 sequence: CASSYGANIENTEAFF. The CDR3 nucleotides read TGTGCCAGCAGTTACGGTGCCAACATTGAGAACACTGAAGCTTTCTTT.

The chain has TRBV5-5 and TRBJ2-7; TRBD1 matches at 9 bases. V shed 2 bases, J shed 3 bases, and the junction held 3 bases outside the gene matches. Looked up from germline, CDR1 is SGHKS and CDR2 is YYEKEE (reference sequence). CDR3 length: 14 residues. The CDR3, as DNA: TGTGCCAGCAGCTTCGACAGGGGGTACTACGAGCAGTACTTC. Amino acid sequence: CASSFDRGYYEQYF.